These T cell receptor beta chains were read from a single sample in a study of a mutant IDH1 vaccine in newly diagnosed glioma. Repertoires were generated with immunoSEQ multiplex PCR, while TCRdb's copy carries only in-frame clones and drops some. The sample records roughly 16,000 clones, almost 80% being singletons. Material: PBMCs, obtained from a glioma patient treated with radiotherapy, temozolomide or both. Receptor source: a man aged 35 to 55 with glioma. The CDR3 runs from the conserved cysteine through the conserved F or W. D genes are given only for firm matches. Clone size is stated in some rows and not others, as once, few, many or a class when expanded.

NA,TRBJ2-1,NA,TRBV6-5,CASSRPGLSNNEQFF,TGTGCCAGCAGCCGACCGGGATTATCTAACAATGAGCAGTTCTTC
NA,TRBJ2-5,NA,TRBV10-2,CASSSGRQETQYF,TGCGCCAGCAGTTCAGGGAGACAAGAGACCCAGTACTTC
few,TRBJ1-1,NA,TRBV11-3,CASRSRLNTEAFF,TGTGCCAGCAGATCAAGATTGAACACTGAAGCTTTCTTT
NA,TRBJ2-7,NA,TRBV6-6,CASSYAPTGVGYEQYF,TGTGCCAGCAGTTACGCCCCTACGGGAGTGGGGTACGAGCAGTACTTC
NA,TRBJ2-1,NA,TRBV19,CASSMGNEQFF,TGTGCCAGTAGTATGGGCAATGAGCAGTTCTTC
NA,TRBJ2-7,TRBD1,TRBV7-8,CASSFRDREYEQYF,TGTGCCAGCAGCTTCCGGGACAGGGAGTACGAGCAGTACTTC
NA,TRBJ2-1,TRBD2,TRBV28,CASSEPGGPDNEQFF,TGTGCCAGCAGTGAGCCGGGAGGGCCTGACAATGAGCAGTTCTTC
NA,TRBJ1-1,NA,TRBV18,CASSPREREAFF,TGTGCCAGCTCACCACGGGAACGGGAAGCTTTCTTT
NA,TRBJ1-2,NA,TRBV6-1,CASIGGADYGYTF,TGTGCCAGCATCGGGGGCGCGGACTATGGCTACACCTTC
few,TRBJ2-2,NA,TRBV5-4,CASSSQIVTGELFF,TGTGCCAGCAGCTCGCAGATAGTTACCGGGGAGCTGTTTTTT